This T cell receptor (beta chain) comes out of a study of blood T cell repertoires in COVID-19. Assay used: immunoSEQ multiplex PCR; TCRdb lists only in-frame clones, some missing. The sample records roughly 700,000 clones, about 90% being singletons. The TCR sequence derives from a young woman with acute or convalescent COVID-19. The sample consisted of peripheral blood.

As DNA, the CDR3 is TGTGCCAGCAGCCCCCGGGACAGGGCTAAGAACACTGAAGCTTTCTTT. It is translated as CASSPRDRAKNTEAFF. The V and J genes are TRBV7-9 and TRBJ1-1, with TRBD1 matching 9 bases. V shed 5 bases and J 1 base; nucleotides not matched to a gene: 8. Germline V gene sequence: CDR1 SEHNR, CDR2 FQNEAQ (reference sequence). The length of the CDR3 is 16 residues.